One sample yielded the 6 T cell receptor beta chains listed below, sequenced in a study of monozygotic twins with inflammatory bowel disease. TCRdb reanalyzed the 5' RACE reads, giving one entry per CDR3 protein sequence and no DNA. This table holds about 440,000 distinct CDR3 sequences. The sequenced material came from blood. The receptors here all came from a human donor with ulcerative colitis or Crohn's disease, or a healthy co-twin of an affected twin (not recorded which).

The gene calls are TRBV6-2 or TRBV6-3 and TRBJ2-2; TCRdb selects TRBD1, and the lack of DNA leaves this call unchecked. The germline V gene encodes CDR1 MNHEY and CDR2 SVGEGT. This CDR3 comprises 14 residues. The CDR3 protein is CASSQGQGNGELFF.

This chain links TRBV7-2 with TRBJ2-3; TCRdb proposes TRBD2, but this gene call is untestable without DNA. CDR1 is SGHTA and CDR2 is FQGNSA in the germline V gene. The CDR3 loop spans 15 amino acids. The CDR3 region is CASSATSPGPDTQYF.

The chain is built from TRBV5-1 and TRBJ2-1; with no DNA, the TCRdb D assignment of TRBD1 cannot be verified. The germline V gene has CDR1 SGHRS and CDR2 YFSETQ. The CDR3 contains 14 residues. The CDR3 here is CASSPGTEYNEQFF. Filled out from reference TRBV5-1 and TRBJ2-1, the complete variable domain reads KAGVTQTPRYLIKTRGQQVTLSCSPISGHRSVSWYQQTPGQGLQFLFEYFSETQRNKGNFPGRFSGRQFSNSRSEMNVSTLELGDSALYLCASSPGTEYNEQFFGPGTRLTVL.

V is TRBV29-1 and J is TRBJ1-5. The length of the CDR3 is 11 residues. CDR1 and CDR2 from the germline V gene are SQVTM and ANQGSEA. This chain's CDR3 is CSVGELEPQHF.

This chain links TRBV4-3 with TRBJ2-1; the D gene TCRdb calls, TRBD1, cannot be checked with no DNA. The CDR3 spans 17 residues. Looked up from germline, CDR1 is LGHNA and CDR2 is YSLEER. CDR3 amino acids: CASSQGEGQGQYNEQFF.

The V call is TRBV20-1, the J call TRBJ2-1. Germline V gives CDR1 DFQATT, CDR2 SNEGSKA (reference sequence). The CDR3 contains 17 residues. The CDR3 here is CSARDPLAGGLYNEQFF.